Below are 22 T cell receptor beta chains sequenced from a single sample in a study of control samples from healthy donors and cancer patients. Repertoires were generated with immunoSEQ multiplex PCR, while TCRdb's copy carries only in-frame clones and drops some. The sample carries 75,000 to 90,000 clones, about 89% recorded once. Material for sequencing was blood. The receptor set was obtained from a man aged 25-45 years in good health.

This clone showed up just once. The chain combines TRBV5-8 with TRBJ2-5, with D tentatively TRBD1 or TRBD2 (6 bases each). Deletions cut 4 bases from V and 1 base from J, with 11 bases between. In germline, CDR1 is SGHTS, CDR2 YDEGEE. There are 14 residues in the CDR3. The CDR3 loop is CASSRRGSQETQYF. CDR3 DNA sequence: TGTGCCAGCAGCCGGAGGGGGAGCCAAGAGACCCAGTACTTC.

J is TRBJ1-2 and V is TRBV18; the D gene is possibly TRBD1 (5 bases). Germline CDR1 reads KGHSH; CDR2 reads LQKENI. The length of the CDR3 is 14 residues. V lost 6 bases, J lost 1 base, and 12 bases lay in between. The CDR3 coding sequence is TGTGCCAGCTCCCTCGGGACCGATAACTATGGCTACACCTTC. Protein: CASSLGTDNYGYTF. Full variable domain (remainder filled in from reference TRBV18 and TRBJ1-2): NAGVMQNPRHLVRRRGQEARLRCSPMKGHSHVYWYRQLPEEGLKFMVYLQKENIIDESGMPKERFSAEFPKEGPSILRIQQVVRGDSAAYFCASSLGTDNYGYTFGSGTRLTVV.

This sequence joins TRBV9 and TRBJ1-2, with 7 bases identical to TRBD1. The CDR3 consists of 15 residues. The J segment lost 1 base and the V segment lost 3 bases, leaving 6 bases of the junction unmatched. Germline V gene data show CDR1 as SGDLS and CDR2 as YYNGEE. CDR3 coding DNA: TGTGCCAGCAGCGAACAACAGGGGCTTAACTATGGCTACACCTTC. Protein sequence: CASSEQQGLNYGYTF.

The chain has TRBV4-2 and TRBJ2-3; TRBD2 matches 11 bases. Germline-derived CDR1 and CDR2 are LGHNA and YNFKEQ. V gave up 4 bases and J gave up 6 bases; unmatched junction bases: 12. The CDR3 is made up of 17 amino acids. DNA for the CDR3: TGTGCCAGCAGCCTATATTTTAATAGCGGGGGGGTTGATACGCAGTATTTT. Residues: CASSLYFNSGGVDTQYF.

The rearrangement links TRBV29-1 to TRBJ1-1; weak D call: TRBD1 (5 bases). Germline V gene lookup returns CDR1 SQVTM and CDR2 ANQGSEA. The CDR3 loop spans 10 amino acids. Trimming stripped 3 bases from V and 12 bases from J, with 11 bases between. This chain's CDR3 is CSVEGRVTFF. The CDR3 DNA follows: TGCAGCGTTGAGGGCAGGGTGACTTTCTTT.

The V gene is TRBV3-1 (or the pseudogene TRBV3-2), the J gene TRBJ2-7; 8 bases agree with TRBD2. The ends lost 0 bases at V and 3 bases at J; junction bases unmatched: 10. Germline V gene data show CDR1 as LGHDT and CDR2 as YNNKEL (reference sequence). The CDR3 length is 17 residues. CDR3 coding DNA: TGTGCCAGCAGCCAAGACGTGTGCACTAGCGGAAACTACGAGCAGTACGTC. As protein: CASSQDVCTSGNYEQYV.

The V and J genes are TRBV4-2 and TRBJ2-5, with 10 bases that match TRBD2. CDR1 and CDR2 from the germline V gene are LGHNA and YNFKEQ. The CDR3 consists of 17 residues. With 1 base clipped from V and 1 base from J, the junction kept 6 bases outside the gene matches. In nucleotides, the CDR3 is TGTGCCAGCAGCCAAGGGGCTAGCGGGGGCCCCCAAGAGACCCAGTACTTC. It codes for CASSQGASGGPQETQYF.

The chain is built from TRBV28 and TRBJ1-2; D perhaps matches TRBD1 (5 bases). CDR3 length equals 16 residues. Germline V gene data show CDR1 as MDHEN and CDR2 as SYDVKM. With 3 bases removed from V and 4 bases from J, the gap between germline ends came to 18 bases. As DNA, the CDR3 is TGTGCCAGCAGTTTCGACCATGGGCAGGGACCCTATGGCTACACCTTC. Translated: CASSFDHGQGPYGYTF.

The chain couples TRBV5-4 to TRBJ1-4; weak D call: TRBD1 (5 bases). V gave up 0 bases and J gave up 7 bases, with 13 bases separating them. The CDR3 is 15 amino acids. Germline V gives CDR1 SGHNT, CDR2 YYREEE (reference sequence). This chain's CDR3 is CASSLVGDPGEKLFF. The CDR3 nucleotides read TGTGCCAGCAGCTTGGTGGGGGACCCGGGTGAAAAACTGTTTTTT.

This rearrangement joins TRBV27 to TRBJ1-1; TRBD1 matches at 9 bases. This CDR3 contains 16 residues. V dropped 1 base and J dropped 1; count of bases not matched to a gene: 4. Germline V gene data show CDR1 as MNHEY and CDR2 as SMNVEV (reference sequence). CDR3 protein: CASSLWGQGPNTEAFF. Written as DNA, the CDR3 is TGTGCCAGCAGTTTATGGGGACAGGGACCGAACACTGAAGCTTTCTTT.

The rearrangement links TRBV5-1 to TRBJ1-3, with TRBD1 as a possible D gene (5 bases). This CDR3 contains 14 residues. The V gene's germline CDR1 is SGHRS and CDR2 YFSETQ. V lost 4 bases and J lost 5, with 13 bases in between. The CDR3 here is CASSGGDPRNTIYF. The CDR3 DNA is TGCGCCAGCAGCGGAGGGGACCCACGAAACACCATATATTTT.

The genes are TRBV7-9 and TRBJ1-2; D ambiguous. The CDR3 contains 15 residues. Per the germline V gene, CDR1 is SEHNR and CDR2 is FQNEAQ (reference sequence). V lost 5 bases, J lost 5 bases, and 18 bases lay in between. CDR3 loop: CASSHLALGGYGYTF. The CDR3 nucleotides read TGTGCCAGCAGCCACCTCGCTCTCGGAGGGTATGGCTACACCTTC.

This chain connects TRBV6-4 to TRBJ2-3, with TRBD2 as a possible D gene (6 bases). The germline V and J ends were trimmed by 9 bases and 1 base, with 8 bases remaining between them. There are 12 residues in the CDR3. Germline CDR1 and CDR2: MRHNA and SNTAGT. CDR3 residues: CARGTGTDTQYF. CDR3 sequence (DNA): TGTGCCAGGGGGACTGGCACAGATACGCAGTATTTT.

Comment on this clone: The sample contains more than one DNA sequence encoding this CDR3. CDR3 loop: CASSIGGETQYF. In DNA, the CDR3 is TGTGCCAGTAGTATCGGGGGAGAGACCCAGTACTTC. This sequence joins TRBV19 and TRBJ2-5, with D maybe TRBD2 (6 bases). Trimming took off 3 bases at V and 4 bases at J, with 6 bases between the two ends. The germline gives CDR1 LNHDA, CDR2 SQIVND (reference sequence). The CDR3 length is 12 residues.

This clone was counted a few times. This rearrangement joins TRBV7-3 to TRBJ2-7; no reliable D call. The CDR3 totals 13 residues. Germline loops: CDR1 SGHTA, CDR2 FQGTGA. V dropped 5 bases and J dropped 0 bases, with 8 bases sitting between them. The CDR3 DNA sequence: TGTGCCAGCAGCCCGACGAACTCCTACGAGCAGTACTTC. Encoded protein: CASSPTNSYEQYF. The full variable domain, in which reference TRBV7-3 and TRBJ2-7 provide the parts outside the CDR3, is GAGVSQTPSNKVTEKGKYVELRCDPISGHTALYWYRQSLGQGPEFLIYFQGTGAADDSGLPNDRFFAVRPEGSVSTLKIQRTERGDSAVYLCASSPTNSYEQYFGPGTRLTVT.

This chain connects TRBV18 to TRBJ1-2; maybe TRBD1 (5 bases). Germline values: CDR1 KGHSH, CDR2 LQKENI. V was pared by 5 bases and J by 0 bases, with 13 bases between. This CDR3 region has 15 residues. The CDR3 DNA follows: TGTGCCAGCTCAAGAGGGGCCTCTTCTAACTATGGCTACACCTTC. Protein sequence: CASSRGASSNYGYTF.

J is TRBJ2-5 and V is TRBV7-9, with D perhaps TRBD2 (7 bases). CDR1 and CDR2 from the germline V gene are SEHNR and FQNEAQ (reference sequence). This CDR3 is built from 15 residues. The V end lost 3 bases, the J end lost 2 bases, and 13 bases lay between the germline ends. CDR3 DNA: TGTGCCAGCAGCTTCGGGGGGCTTCGTCAAGAGACCCAGTACTTC. Translation: CASSFGGLRQETQYF.

V and J are TRBV10-1 and TRBJ2-7, with 8 bases fitting TRBD2. Germline V gene data show CDR1 as WNHNN and CDR2 as SYGVQD (reference sequence). Trimming at V came to 3 bases and at J to 3 bases, leaving 7 bases not matched to a gene. This CDR3 contains 15 residues. The CDR3: CASSECGGRHYEQYV. The CDR3 coding sequence is TGCGCCAGCAGTGAATGCGGGGGGCGACACTACGAGCAGTACGTC.

The V gene is TRBV2, the J gene TRBJ1-5; unclear D gene. This CDR3 has 15 amino acids. Trimming stripped 2 bases from V and 7 bases from J, with 15 bases between. Per germline, CDR1 SNHLY and CDR2 FYNNEI. The CDR3 spells CASSEWEAGAQPQHF. The CDR3, as DNA: TGTGCCAGCAGTGAATGGGAGGCGGGTGCCCAGCCCCAGCATTTT.

CDR3 region: CAISTGSSPYGYTF. CDR3 nucleotide sequence: TGTGCCATCAGTACCGGGTCGTCACCCTATGGCTACACCTTC. The rearrangement links TRBV10-3 to TRBJ1-2; no firm D call. Per the germline V gene, CDR1 is ENHRY and CDR2 is SYGVKD. With 5 bases removed from V and 4 bases from J, the gap between germline ends came to 14 bases. This CDR3 is 14 amino acids long.

This clone was found once. The CDR3 protein is CATSADRGLYQPQHF. CDR3 nucleotide sequence: TGTGCCACCAGCGCCGACAGGGGGCTCTATCAGCCCCAGCATTTT. The chain carries TRBV15 and TRBJ1-5, with TRBD1 identical over 10 bases. The CDR3 has 15 residues. Germline loops: CDR1 LNHNV, CDR2 YYDKDF (reference sequence). V was pared by 5 bases and J by 5 bases, with 6 bases of the junction left unmatched. The full variable domain, in which reference TRBV15 and TRBJ1-5 provide the parts outside the CDR3, is DAMVIQNPRYQVTQFGKPVTLSCSQTLNHNVMYWYQQKSSQAPKLLFHYYDKDFNNEADTPDNFQSRRPNTSFCFLDIRSPGLGDTAMYLCATSADRGLYQPQHFGDGTRLSIL.

J is TRBJ1-4 and V is TRBV11-2; 9 positions agree with TRBD1. The CDR3 has 15 amino acids. The germline V gene has CDR1 SGHAT and CDR2 FQNNGV. V lost 3 bases and J lost 6; bases outside the gene matches: 5. The CDR3 DNA reads as TGTGCCAGCAGCTTGTGGGGACAGGGAGATGAAAAACTGTTTTTT. Translated: CASSLWGQGDEKLFF.